This is a list of T cell receptor beta chains from one sample in a study of T cell responses to AZD1222 COVID-19 vaccine. The method was immunoSEQ multiplex PCR; TCRdb's version includes in-frame clones alone and lacks a portion of them. This sample has about 120,000 clones, with around nine tenths found just once. Sequenced here: peripheral blood, sampled on day 0 of AZD1222 vaccination. The receptors shown here come from an adult in good health. The CDR3 runs from the conserved cysteine through the conserved F or W. A D gene is named only where the DNA matches it firmly. Some rows have no size entry. The others give once, few or many, or a class for an expanded clone.

V gene	clone size	J gene	D gene	CDR3 protein	CDR3 DNA
TRBV19	.	TRBJ1-1	.	CASLAGFEAFF	TGTGCCAGCTTGGCTGGTTTTGAAGCTTTCTTT
TRBV12-3/TRBV12-4	.	TRBJ1-1	.	CASSSYGALEAFF	TGTGCCAGCAGTTCCTATGGGGCCCTTGAAGCTTTCTTT
TRBV5-1	once	TRBJ2-7	.	CASSLDTIGGFDEQYF	TGCGCCAGCAGCTTGGATACTATCGGGGGTTTCGACGAGCAGTACTTC
TRBV7-2	.	TRBJ1-1	.	CASSLERRMNTEAFF	TGTGCCAGCAGCCTGGAACGGAGAATGAACACTGAAGCTTTCTTT
TRBV6-2/TRBV6-3	.	TRBJ2-3	TRBD1	CASSEGTGITDTQYF	TGTGCCAGCAGCGAAGGGACAGGGATCACAGATACGCAGTATTTT
TRBV30	.	TRBJ2-5	TRBD2	CAWGTSVETQYF	TGTGCCTGGGGAACTAGCGTGGAGACCCAGTACTTC
TRBV3-1/TRBV3-2	.	TRBJ2-1	TRBD2	CASSLGLAGGQQFF	TGTGCCAGCAGCCTGGGACTAGCGGGGGGACAGCAGTTCTTC
TRBV5-6	.	TRBJ2-3	.	CASSLGGRGTDTQYF	TGTGCCAGCAGCTTGGGGGGGCGAGGCACAGATACGCAGTATTTT
TRBV19	.	TRBJ1-1	.	CASSISAAQNTEAFF	TGTGCCAGTAGTATATCCGCAGCCCAGAACACTGAAGCTTTCTTT
TRBV6-1	.	TRBJ2-3	TRBD2	CASSARLAGSTDTQYF	TGTGCCAGCAGTGCCAGACTAGCGGGAAGCACAGATACGCAGTATTTT
TRBV6-6	.	TRBJ1-4	.	CASTPLGQPNEKLFF	TGTGCCAGCACTCCACTCGGACAGCCTAATGAAAAACTGTTTTTT
TRBV5-5	.	TRBJ1-4	.	CASSLGGRRDEKLFF	TGTGCCAGCAGCTTGGGAGGGAGGCGGGATGAAAAACTGTTTTTT
TRBV6-1	.	TRBJ2-4	.	CASSEGVGDIQYF	TGTGCCAGCAGTGAAGGCGTTGGGGACATTCAGTACTTC
TRBV4-2	.	TRBJ2-1	.	CASSQERSSSYNEQFF	TGTGCCAGCAGCCAAGAACGCTCCAGCTCCTACAATGAGCAGTTCTTC
TRBV6-5	.	TRBJ2-7	TRBD2	CASRLERGSSYEQYF	TGTGCCAGCAGGCTCGAGCGGGGGAGCTCCTACGAGCAGTACTTC
TRBV3-1/TRBV3-2	.	TRBJ2-6	.	CASSQAGANVLTF	TGTGCCAGCAGCCAAGCGGGGGCCAACGTCCTGACTTTC
TRBV3-1/TRBV3-2	.	TRBJ1-2	TRBD1	CASSQGLQTGVYGYTF	TGTGCCAGCAGCCAAGGACTCCAGACAGGGGTCTATGGCTACACCTTC
TRBV24-1	.	TRBJ2-7	TRBD1	CATTQDRPTYEQYF	TGTGCCACCACCCAGGACAGGCCGACCTACGAGCAGTACTTC
TRBV6-1	.	TRBJ1-2	.	CASSEAGTGKLYGYTF	TGTGCCAGCAGTGAAGCTGGGACCGGGAAACTATATGGCTACACCTTC
TRBV10-3	.	TRBJ2-7	TRBD2	CAISGGSGAYSYEQYF	TGTGCCATCAGCGGGGGGAGCGGGGCGTACTCCTACGAGCAGTACTTC
TRBV7-2	once	TRBJ1-2	.	CASSSGQTDGYTF	TGTGCCAGCAGCTCCGGGCAGACGGATGGCTACACCTTC
TRBV6-5	.	TRBJ1-2	.	CASSYSDSLAYGYTF	TGTGCCAGCAGTTACTCGGATAGCCTAGCCTATGGCTACACCTTC
TRBV19	.	TRBJ2-1	TRBD2	CASSLGGTSGYNEQFF	TGTGCCAGTAGTCTAGGGGGTACTAGCGGATACAATGAGCAGTTCTTC
TRBV15	once	TRBJ2-4	.	CATSIRAAKNIQYF	TGTGCCACCAGCATCAGGGCAGCCAAAAACATTCAGTACTTC
TRBV2	.	TRBJ1-4	.	CASSEQGAGNEKLFF	TGTGCCAGCAGTGAACAGGGAGCCGGTAATGAAAAACTGTTTTTT
TRBV19	.	TRBJ1-5	.	CASSPTPARVQPQHF	TGTGCCAGTAGTCCCACGCCAGCCAGGGTTCAGCCCCAGCATTTT
TRBV18	.	TRBJ1-2	.	CASSPRSGVRGYTF	TGTGCCAGCTCACCAAGGTCGGGGGTTCGTGGCTACACCTTC
TRBV5-1	.	TRBJ1-1	.	CASSLDRDTEAFF	TGCGCCAGCAGCTTGGACAGGGACACTGAAGCTTTCTTT
TRBV6-5	.	TRBJ1-3	.	CASTRQSGNTIYF	TGTGCCAGCACCCGACAGTCTGGAAACACCATATATTTT
TRBV19	.	TRBJ2-3	TRBD2	CASSLTSGGETDTQYF	TGTGCCAGTAGCCTGACTAGCGGGGGGGAAACAGATACGCAGTATTTT
TRBV4-3	.	TRBJ2-1	TRBD2	CASSQYLSGSEAGVF	TGCGCCAGCAGCCAATATCTAAGCGGGAGCGAGGCTGGGGTCTTC
TRBV6-4	.	TRBJ1-1	.	CASSELEGLGETEAFF	TGTGCCAGCAGTGAATTGGAAGGGCTCGGAGAAACTGAAGCTTTCTTT
TRBV19	.	TRBJ2-7	.	CASSPSEGHYSYEQYF	TGTGCCAGTAGCCCCTCAGAGGGACACTACTCCTACGAGCAGTACTTC
TRBV7-2	.	TRBJ2-1	TRBD2	CASSWGLAGNEQFF	TGTGCCAGCAGCTGGGGGCTAGCGGGGAATGAGCAGTTCTTC
TRBV2	.	TRBJ2-5	.	CASNPPLRETQYF	TGTGCCAGCAACCCCCCCCTAAGGGAGACCCAGTACTTC
TRBV15	.	TRBJ1-1	TRBD1	CATSRDKAGGMSEAFF	TGTGCCACCAGCAGAGATAAAGCAGGGGGTATGTCTGAAGCTTTCTTT
TRBV30	.	TRBJ1-2	.	CAWSPPAGVWVNYGYTF	TGTGCCTGGAGTCCCCCTGCAGGGGTGTGGGTGAACTATGGCTACACCTTC
TRBV10-3	.	TRBJ1-5	TRBD1	CAIRGTETQPQHF	TGTGCCATCAGGGGGACAGAAACTCAGCCCCAGCATTTT
TRBV7-8	.	TRBJ1-1	.	CASSLSPDTGAFF	TGTGCCAGCAGCTTATCCCCGGACACCGGTGCTTTCTTT
TRBV5-6	.	TRBJ1-4	TRBD1	CASSSTGGGQAKLFF	TGTGCCAGCAGCTCTACAGGGGGCGGTCAGGCGAAACTGTTTTTT
TRBV4-2	few	TRBJ1-6	.	CASSQERQSSYNSPLHF	TGTGCCAGCAGCCAAGAAAGGCAGAGCTCCTATAATTCACCCCTCCACTTT
TRBV15	.	TRBJ1-4	.	CATSRDNSGDEKLFF	TGTGCCACCAGCAGAGATAATTCCGGAGATGAAAAACTGTTTTTT
TRBV5-1	.	TRBJ2-7	.	CASSLASAAPYEQYF	TGCGCCAGCAGCTTGGCTTCGGCAGCGCCCTACGAGCAGTACTTC
TRBV25-1	once	TRBJ1-2	TRBD1	CASSDDRGYGYTF	TGTGCCAGCAGTGATGACAGGGGGTATGGCTACACCTTC
TRBV2	.	TRBJ1-1	.	CASREQLGNTEAFF	TGTGCCAGCAGAGAACAGCTGGGGAACACTGAAGCTTTCTTT
TRBV7-9	.	TRBJ2-3	.	CASRVGSGTDTQYF	TGTGCCAGCAGAGTGGGAAGTGGGACAGATACGCAGTATTTT
TRBV19	.	TRBJ1-2	.	CASSRGADNYGYTF	TGTGCCAGTAGTAGGGGGGCGGATAACTATGGCTACACCTTC
TRBV5-1	.	TRBJ1-3	.	CASSLSPPGGLYF	TGCGCCAGCAGCTTGAGTCCTCCGGGAGGACTATATTTT